Following are 12 T cell receptor beta chains from one sample sequenced in a study of regulatory T cells in long-lasting Graves disease (dated by TCRdb to the early 2020s). Sample time point, as interpreted from the label and publication: newly diagnosed GD, antithyroid drugs for less than 3 months. For both TCR sequencing and RNA sequencing, RNA was extracted from PBMCs using TRIzol. The method was multiplex PCR. Instrument used: Illumina HiSeq 4000. TCR beta libraries were built with iRepertoire HTBI primers and Arm-PCR amplification of CDR3 regions. TCRdb passed the public sequencing reads through fastp at Q25 and MiXCR, retaining productive beta sequences. Rows with a matching CDR3 protein are joined into one entry that keeps the most common DNA and genes. The sample contains around 360,000 distinct CDR3 sequences, about a sixth of them found a single time. Clones ranked in the top ten supply roughly a fifth of the sample.

The same sample was also studied in work on T cells in Graves' hyperthyroidism and ophthalmopathy.

The sample in question was peripheral blood mononuclear cells (PBMCs), obtained at new diagnosis, from a patient treated with antithyroid drugs. These receptors were collected from a young woman with Graves disease. Donor details come from another sample of the same person, matched by shared clones.

The chain links TRBV5-1 to TRBJ2-7; weak D call: TRBD1 (5 bases). V lost 4 bases and J 4 bases, leaving 9 bases between the germline ends. The CDR3 extends over 12 amino acids. Germline CDR1 SGHRS, CDR2 YFSETQ. Here the CDR3 DNA reads TGCGCCAGCAGCATGGACACATACGAGCAGTACTTC. It is translated as CASSMDTYEQYF.

This clonotype was seen at least ten times. CDR3 loop: CASSHRDRNTEAFF. The CDR3 bases are TGTGCCAGCAGCCACCGAGACAGGAACACTGAAGCTTTCTTT. This chain uses TRBV6-1 with TRBJ1-1; maybe TRBD1 (5 bases). This CDR3 region has 14 residues. V dropped 6 bases and J dropped 1 base, with 12 bases sitting between them. Germline V CDR1 and CDR2: MNHNS, SASEGT.

This clonotype was seen a handful of times. The gene calls are TRBV30 and TRBJ2-1, with 8 nucleotides matching TRBD1. Per the germline V gene, CDR1 is GTSNPN and CDR2 is SVGIG (reference sequence). The J segment lost 4 bases and the V segment lost 2 bases, leaving 7 bases of the junction unmatched. The CDR3 covers 15 residues. The CDR3 DNA follows: TGTGCCTGGAGTCCCGGGACAGGCATATACAATGAGCAGTTCTTC. Its protein product is CAWSPGTGIYNEQFF.

This clonotype was picked up many times. The chain is built from TRBV7-9 and TRBJ2-1; TRBD2 aligns across 12 bases. Losses at the gene ends were 3 bases for V and 0 bases for J; bases not matched to a gene: 9. In germline, CDR1 is SEHNR, CDR2 FQNEAQ (reference sequence). The CDR3 extends over 19 amino acids. The CDR3 nucleotides read TGTGCCAGCAGCTTGAGGCTAGCGGGAGGGCTGGCCTCCTACAATGAGCAGTTCTTC. This codes for CASSLRLAGGLASYNEQFF.

V gene TRBV6-1 combines with J gene TRBJ1-5; D might be TRBD1 (6 bases). Trimming stripped 1 base from V and 5 bases from J, with 12 bases between. This CDR3 contains 15 residues. Germline CDR1 and CDR2: MNHNS and SASEGT. The CDR3, as DNA: TGTGCCAGCAGTGAAGTTTTAGGGGGTGATCAGCCCCAGCATTTT. It translates to CASSEVLGGDQPQHF.

This clonotype was counted ten times or more. The CDR3 loop is CASSFQASYEQYF. As DNA, the CDR3 is TGTGCCAGCAGCTTTCAGGCCTCCTACGAGCAGTACTTC. The gene calls are TRBV6-1 and TRBJ2-7; no clear D gene. V was shortened by 6 bases and J by 0 bases, with 9 bases between the two germline ends. The CDR3 sequence is 13 residues long. CDR1 and CDR2 (germline): MNHNS, SASEGT.

This clonotype appeared a few times. The V gene is TRBV25-1, the J gene TRBJ2-7; D might be TRBD2 (6 bases). Germline V CDR1 and CDR2: MGHDK, SYGVNS. This CDR3 region has 19 residues. The V gene lost 2 bases and the J gene lost 2 bases, with 25 bases spanning the gap. Written as DNA, the CDR3 is TGTGCCAGCAGTGAAACCCCCGGGGGAAATAGCGGACGTCCCTACGAGCAGTACTTC. Encoded protein: CASSETPGGNSGRPYEQYF.

In this sample, this clonotype turned up many times. The V call is TRBV2, the J call TRBJ2-2; D might be TRBD1 (5 bases). This CDR3 has 15 amino acids. The germline V gene has CDR1 SNHLY and CDR2 FYNNEI. V gave up 4 bases and J gave up 0 bases, with 9 bases separating them. CDR3 loop: CASSGQSANTGELFF. The CDR3 bases are TGTGCCAGCAGTGGACAGAGCGCGAACACCGGGGAGCTGTTTTTT.

The sample holds many counts of this clonotype. The chain employs TRBV18 and TRBJ2-7; perhaps TRBD2 as D (5 bases). The germline V gene has CDR1 KGHSH and CDR2 LQKENI. Trimming pared 2 bases from V and 1 base from J, leaving 9 bases between. The CDR3 consists of 14 residues. The CDR3 sequence is CASSPEGISYEQYF. As DNA, the CDR3 is TGTGCCAGCTCACCAGAGGGAATATCCTACGAGCAGTACTTC.

With regard to this clonotype: A much larger clone is a single base away; this may be a read error. The CDR3 spells CASKLQSSCEQYF. The CDR3 DNA is TGTGCCAGCAAATTACAGAGCTCCTGCGAGCAGTACTTC. The chain joins TRBV28 to TRBJ2-7; D ambiguous. The germline CDR1 and CDR2 sequences are MDHEN and SYDVKM. The length of the CDR3 is 13 residues.

This clonotype showed up just a few times. The chain links TRBV20-1 to TRBJ1-2; unclear D gene. Germline V CDR1 and CDR2: DFQATT, SNEGSKA (reference sequence). This CDR3 has 10 amino acids. The CDR3 protein is CAARLKGYTF. For the CDR3, the DNA is TGCGCTGCCCGCTTAAAAGGCTACACCTTC.

This clonotype appeared many times. The chain uses TRBV4-2 and TRBJ2-7; TRBD2 matches 7 bases. The CDR3 spans 15 residues. CDR1 is LGHNA and CDR2 is YNFKEQ in the germline V gene. V lost 0 bases and J lost 5; bases outside the gene matches: 7. CDR3 amino acids: CASSQDRGSFNEQYF. The CDR3 DNA reads as TGTGCCAGCAGCCAAGACCGCGGGAGTTTCAACGAGCAGTACTTC.